These T cell receptor beta chains were read from a single sample in a study of blood T cell repertoires in COVID-19. Using immunoSEQ multiplex PCR, the repertoire was profiled, and TCRdb retains in-frame clones only, with some absent. The profile covers under 250,000 clones, with 70% to 85% appearing a single time and approximately 3.6% taken by the ten largest. The sequenced sample consisted of PBMCs or T cells enriched from blood (not recorded which). These receptors were obtained from a woman aged 55-69 years who had recovered from COVID-19. Each CDR3 is given with its conserved first and last residue. D genes are given only for firm matches. Where a row states a size, it is once, few, many or the class of an expanded clone; other rows omit it.

CDR3: CAISDFMEGGEKLFF; DNA: TGTGCCATCAGTGATTTCATGGAGGGCGGTGAAAAACTGTTTTTT; J: TRBJ1-4; V: TRBV10-3; size: .; D: .
CDR3: CASSQPEREQFF; DNA: TGCGCCAGCAGCCAACCGGAGCGGGAGCAGTTCTTC; J: TRBJ2-1; V: TRBV4-1; size: .; D: .
CDR3: CAISGGTGLNYGYTF; DNA: TGTGCCATCAGTGGCGGGACAGGGCTAAACTATGGCTACACCTTC; J: TRBJ1-2; V: TRBV10-3; size: .; D: TRBD1
CDR3: CASRLAGGPAEQYF; DNA: TGCGCCAGCAGATTAGCGGGAGGCCCAGCTGAGCAGTACTTC; J: TRBJ2-7; V: TRBV10-2; size: .; D: TRBD2
CDR3: CAITKGGTGNTIYF; DNA: TGTGCCATCACCAAAGGAGGGACTGGAAACACCATATATTTT; J: TRBJ1-3; V: TRBV10-3; size: once; D: .
CDR3: CASSTPPGNEQFF; DNA: TGTGCCAGCAGCACCCCCCCGGGAAATGAGCAGTTCTTC; J: TRBJ2-1; V: TRBV7-2; size: .; D: .
CDR3: CASSLELEARNEQFF; DNA: TGTGCCAGCAGCTTAGAACTAGAAGCTAGGAATGAGCAGTTCTTC; J: TRBJ2-1; V: TRBV7-2; size: .; D: .
CDR3: CASSYAGQTGYTF; DNA: TGTGCCAGCAGTTATGCGGGACAGACAGGCTACACCTTC; J: TRBJ1-2; V: TRBV2; size: .; D: TRBD1
CDR3: CASSYPRTYSNQPQHF; DNA: TGTGCCAGCAGTTACCCCCGGACATATAGCAATCAGCCCCAGCATTTT; J: TRBJ1-5; V: TRBV27; size: .; D: .
CDR3: CASSQAPSGGRGNNEQFF; DNA: TGCGCCAGCAGCCAGGCCCCCTCTGGCGGGAGGGGGAACAATGAGCAGTTCTTC; J: TRBJ2-1; V: TRBV4-1; size: .; D: TRBD2
CDR3: CASSRTGGVETQYF; DNA: TGTGCCAGCAGCCGGACAGGGGGAGTAGAGACCCAGTACTTC; J: TRBJ2-5; V: TRBV2; size: .; D: TRBD1
CDR3: CASSRQGFEAFF; DNA: TGTGCCAGCAGTCGACAGGGTTTTGAAGCTTTCTTT; J: TRBJ1-1; V: TRBV5-5; size: .; D: TRBD1
CDR3: CASSFKGAGTDAFF; DNA: TGTGCCAGCAGCTTTAAGGGGGCAGGGACGGATGCTTTCTTT; J: TRBJ1-1; V: TRBV7-9; size: .; D: TRBD1
CDR3: CSVTTSGGARETQYF; DNA: TGCAGCGTTACAACTAGCGGGGGGGCCAGAGAGACCCAGTACTTC; J: TRBJ2-5; V: TRBV29-1; size: .; D: TRBD2
CDR3: CAISVTGGPNEQYF; DNA: TGTGCCATCAGTGTGACGGGAGGGCCCAACGAGCAGTACTTC; J: TRBJ2-7; V: TRBV10-3; size: .; D: TRBD2
CDR3: CASSLSRDRAEKLFF; DNA: TGTGCCAGCAGTTTATCGCGGGACAGGGCTGAAAAACTGTTTTTT; J: TRBJ1-4; V: TRBV27; size: few; D: TRBD1
CDR3: CASSQDRERGQPQHF; DNA: TGTGCCAGCAGCCAAGACAGGGAAAGGGGTCAGCCCCAGCATTTT; J: TRBJ1-5; V: TRBV3-1/TRBV3-2; size: .; D: .
CDR3: CASSLDRGGYSYNSPLHF; DNA: TGTGCCAGCAGCTTAGATCGAGGAGGTTACTCCTATAATTCACCCCTCCACTTT; J: TRBJ1-6; V: TRBV11-2; size: .; D: .
CDR3: CASSSYYAGVGSYEQYF; DNA: TGTGCCAGCAGCTCCTACTATGCGGGAGTGGGATCCTACGAGCAGTACTTC; J: TRBJ2-7; V: TRBV11-2; size: .; D: TRBD2
CDR3: CASGEVTGTSPLHF; DNA: TGTGCCAGCGGGGAGGTAACGGGGACCTCACCCCTCCACTTT; J: TRBJ1-6; V: TRBV5-5; size: .; D: .